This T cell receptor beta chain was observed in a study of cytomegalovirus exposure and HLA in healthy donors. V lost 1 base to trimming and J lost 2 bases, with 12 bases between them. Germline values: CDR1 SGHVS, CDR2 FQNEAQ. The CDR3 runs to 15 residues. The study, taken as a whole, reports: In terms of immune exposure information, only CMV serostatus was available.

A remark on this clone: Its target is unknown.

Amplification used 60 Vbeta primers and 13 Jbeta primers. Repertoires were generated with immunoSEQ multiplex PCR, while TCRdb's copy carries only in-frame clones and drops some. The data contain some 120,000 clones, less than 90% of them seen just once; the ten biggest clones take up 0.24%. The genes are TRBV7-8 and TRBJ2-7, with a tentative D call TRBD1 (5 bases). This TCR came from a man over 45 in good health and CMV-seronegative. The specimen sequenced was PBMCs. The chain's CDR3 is CASSLDRSRAYEQYF. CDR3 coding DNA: TGTGCCAGCAGCTTAGATAGGTCCAGGGCCTACGAGCAGTACTTC.